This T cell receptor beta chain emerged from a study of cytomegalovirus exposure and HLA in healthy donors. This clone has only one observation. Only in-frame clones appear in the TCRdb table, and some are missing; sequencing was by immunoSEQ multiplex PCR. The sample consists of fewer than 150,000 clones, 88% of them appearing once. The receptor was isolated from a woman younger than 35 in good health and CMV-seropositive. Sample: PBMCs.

The DNA of the CDR3 is TGCGCCAGCAGCCAAGAATCGACCGAAGCGGGGGTTGATACGCAGTATTTT. This gives the protein CASSQESTEAGVDTQYF. The chain combines TRBV4-1 with TRBJ2-3, with TRBD2 identical over 8 bases. CDR1 and CDR2 from the germline V gene are MGHRA and YSYEKL. This CDR3 has 17 residues. The trim removed 0 bases at V and 6 bases at J, leaving 11 bases unmatched.